The rows below give T cell receptor beta chains drawn from one sample of a study of T-cell reconstitution after alpha-beta-depleted transplantation in children. A single record per CDR3 protein comes from TCRdb applying MiXCR to the PCR reads. The data show tens of thousands of distinct CDR3 sequences, 14% seen once. The source material was PBMCs, mostly from graft donor cells, sampled 180 days after TCRalphabeta/CD19-depleted stem cell transplant. Receptors originate from a male patient under 10 years old who had a stem cell transplant for acute lymphoblastic leukemia, so the T cells may come from the graft donor. Both conserved end residues are part of each CDR3. The order of the fields is J gene, V gene, clone size, D gene, CDR3 protein, CDR3 DNA. A D gene is named only where the DNA matches it firmly. A clone size is listed for some rows: how often the clone was seen (once, few, many), or a class if it is expanded.

TRBJ1-4	TRBV28	NA	TRBD1	CASSSGTDATNEKLFF	TGTGCCAGCAGTTCGGGGACAGACGCAACTAATGAAAAACTGTTTTTT
TRBJ2-7	TRBV10-3	NA	TRBD1	CAISAAGKGAEYEQYF	TGTGCCATCAGTGCTGCTGGGAAGGGGGCGGAGTACGAGCAGTACTTC
TRBJ2-6	TRBV6-5	once	NA	CASSYQLLGAGANVRTF	TGTGCCAGCAGTTACCAACTCCTGGGGGCTGGGGCCAACGTCCGGACTTTC
TRBJ2-1	TRBV28	NA	NA	CASSRDVTEQFF	TGTGCCAGCAGCCGGGACGTAACGGAGCAGTTCTTC
TRBJ1-2	TRBV6-6	few	NA	CASTPGSYGYTF	TGTGCCAGCACCCCTGGCAGCTATGGCTACACCTTC
TRBJ2-3	TRBV11-2	few	TRBD2	CASSLTETSGRGIATDTQYF	TGTGCCAGCAGCTTAACCGAGACTAGCGGGAGAGGTATTGCAACGGATACGCAGTATTTT
TRBJ2-3	TRBV5-1	NA	NA	CASSLVASRSDTQYF	TGCGCCAGCAGCTTGGTGGCTAGCAGATCAGATACGCAGTATTTT
TRBJ1-1	TRBV6-1	NA	NA	CASTHGDMNTEAFF	TGTGCCAGCACCCACGGGGATATGAACACTGAAGCTTTCTTT
TRBJ2-5	TRBV11-1	few	NA	CASSPKGGAAKETQYF	TGTGCCAGCAGCCCAAAGGGGGGGGCAGCTAAAGAGACCCAGTACTTC
TRBJ2-1	TRBV24-1	few	TRBD2	CATSDPSGGSYNEQFF	TGTGCCACCAGTGATCCCTCGGGCGGGAGCTACAATGAGCAGTTCTTC
TRBJ2-1	TRBV11-2	large	NA	CASSLTLSPLNEQFF	TGTGCCAGCAGCCTCACCTTATCCCCACTCAATGAGCAGTTCTTC
TRBJ2-7	TRBV5-5	NA	NA	CASSLGTLLSEQYF	TGTGCCAGCAGCCTCGGGACACTTCTCAGCGAGCAGTACTTC
TRBJ1-5	TRBV5-5	few	NA	CASSWDAIGNQPQHF	TGTGCCAGCAGTTGGGACGCTATCGGCAATCAGCCCCAGCATTTT
TRBJ1-6	TRBV4-3	few	NA	CASSQNQGYGSPLHF	TGCGCCAGCAGCCAGAATCAGGGATATGGTTCACCCCTCCACTTT
TRBJ2-7	TRBV19	NA	NA	CASRDPGTSYEQYF	TGTGCCAGTAGGGACCCGGGAACTTCCTACGAGCAGTACTTC
TRBJ2-5	TRBV19	few	TRBD2	CASTDGTGGPGETQYF	TGTGCCAGTACCGACGGGACGGGAGGGCCGGGGGAGACCCAGTACTTC
TRBJ2-1	TRBV4-2	few	TRBD2	CASSQARLAGAGDEQFF	TGTGCCAGCAGCCAAGCCCGGCTAGCGGGGGCTGGGGATGAGCAGTTCTTC
TRBJ2-1	TRBV20-1	few	NA	CSARETGSSYNEQFF	TGCAGTGCTAGAGAAACAGGGAGCTCCTACAATGAGCAGTTCTTC
TRBJ2-5	TRBV29-1	NA	NA	CSVGPRMKETQYF	TGCAGCGTTGGGCCTCGTATGAAGGAGACCCAGTACTTC
TRBJ2-1	TRBV5-1	NA	NA	CASSLAVGRNYNEQFF	TGCGCCAGCAGCTTGGCAGTGGGACGGAACTACAATGAGCAGTTCTTC
TRBJ2-7	TRBV6-5	NA	NA	CASKRGYEQYF	TGTGCCAGCAAGAGGGGCTACGAGCAGTACTTC
TRBJ2-3	TRBV18	few	NA	CASSPDYTDTQYF	TGTGCCAGCTCACCAGACTACACAGATACGCAGTATTTT
TRBJ2-3	TRBV10-3	few	TRBD1	CAITDPGQGTYF	TGTGCCATCACAGATCCTGGACAGGGGACGTATTTT
TRBJ2-5	TRBV11-2	few	NA	CASSFGGGARETQYF	TGTGCCAGCAGCTTTGGAGGTGGTGCGAGAGAGACCCAGTACTTC
TRBJ1-2	TRBV27	NA	TRBD1	CASSRQGQPLRNYGYTF	TGTGCCAGCAGTAGACAGGGCCAGCCTCTCCGTAACTATGGCTACACCTTC
TRBJ1-1	TRBV5-5	few	NA	CASSPGHLNTEAFF	TGTGCCAGCAGCCCGGGACACTTGAACACTGAAGCTTTCTTT
TRBJ1-5	TRBV10-3	many	TRBD1	CAISPGQGDQPQHF	TGTGCCATCAGCCCGGGACAGGGGGATCAGCCCCAGCATTTT
TRBJ2-7	TRBV7-2	few	TRBD2	CASSLVLAGDEQYF	TGTGCCAGCAGCTTAGTCCTAGCGGGGGACGAGCAGTACTTC
TRBJ2-1	TRBV5-1	many	NA	CASSLDPRRVKEQFF	TGCGCCAGCAGCTTGGACCCGAGGAGGGTTAAGGAGCAGTTCTTC